A single sample gave rise to the 24 T cell receptor beta chains below, sequenced in a study of blood T cell repertoires in COVID-19. Using immunoSEQ multiplex PCR, the repertoire was profiled, and TCRdb retains in-frame clones only, with some absent. Among 140,000 or so clones listed, 70% to 80% were seen once. The sample taken for sequencing was peripheral blood. The receptors stem from a man over 45 with acute or convalescent COVID-19.

J is TRBJ2-2 and V is TRBV29-1, with TRBD1 identical over 7 bases. Germline lookup yields CDR1 SQVTM and CDR2 ANQGSEA. CDR3 length: 13 residues. The junction had 2 bases not matched to a gene; V was cut back by 7 bases and J by 0 bases. The CDR3 nucleotides are TGCAGCGCTGACAGGGCGAACACCGGGGAGCTGTTTTTT. This gives the protein CSADRANTGELFF.

The chain carries TRBV6-5 and TRBJ2-1, with 9 bases fitting TRBD1. Germline V CDR1 and CDR2: MNHEY, SVGAGI. V lost 6 bases, J lost 7 bases, and 4 bases stayed unmatched. The CDR3 is 13 amino acids. The CDR3 region is CASRGQGANEQFF. CDR3 nucleotide sequence: TGTGCCAGCAGGGGACAGGGTGCGAATGAGCAGTTCTTC.

The V call is TRBV6-5, the J call TRBJ2-3, with 7 bases identical to TRBD2. V was clipped by 0 bases and J by 4 bases; unmatched bases: 4. CDR1 and CDR2 (germline): MNHEY, SVGAGI. This CDR3 is built from 15 residues. CDR3 in amino acids: CASSYSVAGSDTQYF. DNA of the CDR3: TGTGCCAGCAGTTACTCCGTAGCGGGTTCAGATACGCAGTATTTT.

This chain links TRBV2 with TRBJ2-3; 11 bases map to TRBD2. Germline V CDR1 and CDR2: SNHLY, FYNNEI. Trimming at V came to 7 bases and at J to 3 bases, leaving 12 bases not matched to a gene. CDR3 length equals 17 residues. The CDR3 DNA reads as TGTGCCAGCACCGGCCTTTCACTAGCGGGGGCGACAGATACGCAGTATTTT. Translating gives CASTGLSLAGATDTQYF.

V and J are TRBV5-1 and TRBJ2-3; 9 nucleotides agree with TRBD2. Germline V gene sequence: CDR1 SGHRS, CDR2 YFSETQ. After removal of 7 bases from V and 3 bases from J, the junction contained 15 bases not matched to a gene. There are 17 residues in the CDR3. The CDR3 sequence: CASGVAGGPFVTDTQYF. In DNA form, the CDR3 reads TGCGCCAGCGGGGTTGCGGGGGGGCCGTTCGTGACAGATACGCAGTATTTT.

For this clone: A much larger clone differs by one base, so this may be a read error. The genes are TRBV27 and TRBJ1-2; D possibly corresponds to TRBD1 (5 bases). This CDR3 is 13 amino acids long. CDR1 MNHEY and CDR2 SMNVEV come from the germline V gene (reference sequence). With 5 bases removed from V and 3 bases from J, the gap between germline ends came to 10 bases. The CDR3 DNA follows: TGTGCCAGCAGTCCTGGCAGGGACTATGGCTACACCTTC. Its translation is CASSPGRDYGYTF.

V is TRBV7-2 and J is TRBJ2-6, with D possibly TRBD1 on 5 matching bases. Trimming pared 5 bases from V and 3 bases from J, leaving 14 bases between. The CDR3 runs 16 residues. The germline gives CDR1 SGHTA, CDR2 FQGNSA. CDR3 region: CASSPGQGYGANVLTF. The CDR3 coding sequence is TGTGCCAGCAGCCCCGGGCAGGGTTATGGGGCCAACGTCCTGACTTTC.

V usage is TRBV24-1 and J usage is TRBJ1-2; 8 bases match TRBD1. Germline lookup yields CDR1 KGHDR and CDR2 SFDVKD. This CDR3 is 14 amino acids long. With V trimmed by 4 bases and J by 7 bases, 7 bases remained unmatched. CDR3 DNA: TGTGCCACCAGTGACGAACGGACAGGGAGTGGCTACACCTTC. Its translation: CATSDERTGSGYTF.

The rearrangement links TRBV5-1 to TRBJ2-3, with a possible D match to TRBD2 (6 bases). The germline gives CDR1 SGHRS, CDR2 YFSETQ. There are 14 residues in the CDR3. V dropped 5 bases and J dropped 3 bases, with 13 bases sitting between them. The CDR3 DNA sequence: TGCGCCAGCAGGGCGGGGTTGGGGACAGATACGCAGTATTTT. It codes for CASRAGLGTDTQYF. Complete variable domain (other parts from reference TRBV5-1 and TRBJ2-3): KAGVTQTPRYLIKTRGQQVTLSCSPISGHRSVSWYQQTPGQGLQFLFEYFSETQRNKGNFPGRFSGRQFSNSRSEMNVSTLELGDSALYLCASRAGLGTDTQYFGPGTRLTVL.

The chain carries TRBV10-1 and TRBJ1-1; a weak D match, TRBD1 (5 bases). The CDR3 sequence is 13 residues long. Between the trimmed V and J ends, which lost 4 bases and 8 bases, there was a span of 14 bases. Germline V lookup: CDR1 WNHNN, CDR2 SYGVQD (reference sequence). CDR3 in amino acids: CASSAGGNQEAFF. CDR3 DNA sequence: TGCGCCAGCAGTGCGGGGGGGAACCAAGAAGCTTTCTTT.

The chain joins TRBV10-3 to TRBJ2-1; 8 bases line up with TRBD1. Germline assignment: CDR1 ENHRY and CDR2 SYGVKD. The CDR3 totals 15 residues. Trimming cost V 0 bases and J 9 bases; bases outside gene matches: 7. The CDR3 is CAISESGTGTGEQFF. The CDR3 DNA follows: TGTGCCATCAGTGAGTCCGGGACAGGCACCGGTGAGCAGTTCTTC.

J is TRBJ2-2 and V is TRBV6-1, with D perhaps TRBD2 (5 bases). CDR1 is MNHNS, CDR2 SASEGT, per germline. The length of the CDR3 is 13 residues. With 2 bases removed from V and 7 bases from J, the gap between germline ends came to 8 bases. The CDR3 sequence is CASSEYGDGELFF. CDR3 nucleotide sequence: TGTGCCAGCAGTGAATACGGGGACGGGGAGCTGTTTTTT.

The chain couples TRBV5-1 to TRBJ1-4, with D possibly TRBD1 on 6 matching bases. This CDR3 comprises 17 residues. Germline V gene sequence: CDR1 SGHRS, CDR2 YFSETQ. Trimming shortened V by 5 bases and J by 3 bases, and 20 bases separated the two germline ends. The CDR3 DNA reads TGCGCCAGCAGTCGGGTTTCAGGGGAAGTGGCTAATGAAAAACTGTTTTTT. Encoded protein: CASSRVSGEVANEKLFF. The full variable domain, in which reference TRBV5-1 and TRBJ1-4 provide the parts outside the CDR3, is KAGVTQTPRYLIKTRGQQVTLSCSPISGHRSVSWYQQTPGQGLQFLFEYFSETQRNKGNFPGRFSGRQFSNSRSEMNVSTLELGDSALYLCASSRVSGEVANEKLFFGSGTQLSVL.

The chain is built from TRBV10-3 and TRBJ1-1, with 7 bases aligning to TRBD1. Trimming at V came to 6 bases and at J to 0 bases, leaving 4 bases not matched to a gene. The length of the CDR3 is 14 residues. The V gene's germline CDR1 is ENHRY and CDR2 SYGVKD. This CDR3 is CAIRGTELNTEAFF. DNA for the CDR3: TGTGCCATCAGGGGGACAGAATTGAACACTGAAGCTTTCTTT.

The chain has TRBV19 and TRBJ1-3; maybe TRBD1 (6 bases). In germline, CDR1 is LNHDA, CDR2 SQIVND (reference sequence). The CDR3 spans 16 residues. Trimming left V 7 bases short and J 2 bases short, with 18 bases between. This chain's CDR3 is CASTSFPQGPGNTIYF. DNA of the CDR3: TGTGCCAGTACCTCCTTCCCCCAGGGGCCTGGAAACACCATATATTTT.

As for this clone: One end of the junction fails to match germline, which may point to a read error. J is TRBJ1-1 and V is TRBV2; D is undetermined. The CDR3 runs 11 residues. Germline V CDR1 and CDR2: SNHLY, FYNNEI. CDR3: CASSENSEAFF. CDR3 in DNA: TGTGCCAGCAGTGAGAACAGTGAAGCTTTCTTT.

The chain couples TRBV6-5 to TRBJ2-5, with 7 bases matching TRBD2. Germline loops: CDR1 MNHEY, CDR2 SVGAGI. The CDR3 runs to 14 residues. Germline trimming cut 10 bases from V and 3 bases from J; bases unmatched to any gene: 11. This chain's CDR3 is CATYPWEGEETQYF. The DNA of the CDR3 is TGTGCCACCTATCCCTGGGAGGGTGAAGAGACCCAGTACTTC.

The J gene is TRBJ1-1, the V gene TRBV7-3; possibly TRBD1 for D (6 bases). The CDR3 has 13 residues. The germline V gene has CDR1 SGHTA and CDR2 FQGTGA. Between the trimmed V and J ends, which lost 5 bases and 1 base, there was a span of 8 bases. The CDR3 nucleotides are TGTGCCAGCAGCCTGACAGGGAACACTGAAGCTTTCTTT. Amino acids: CASSLTGNTEAFF.

V and J are TRBV7-8 and TRBJ2-5; the D is unclear. This CDR3 has 12 amino acids. The germline V gene encodes CDR1 SGHVS and CDR2 FQNEAQ. V was trimmed by 5 bases and J by 7 bases, leaving 11 bases between them. Written as DNA, the CDR3 is TGTGCCAGCAGCCCGCGTCTAACGACCCAGTACTTC. Its translation: CASSPRLTTQYF.

The V gene is TRBV19, the J gene TRBJ1-5, with 7 bases aligning to TRBD1. The CDR3 has 13 residues. In germline, CDR1 is LNHDA, CDR2 SQIVND (reference sequence). The ends lost 3 bases at V and 9 bases at J; junction bases unmatched: 5. CDR3: CASSIGQDTPQHF. The CDR3 DNA sequence: TGTGCCAGTAGTATTGGACAGGATACGCCCCAGCATTTT.

This chain links TRBV5-1 with TRBJ2-3; TRBD1 matches 10 bases. Germline values: CDR1 SGHRS, CDR2 YFSETQ. With 4 bases clipped from V and 6 bases from J, the junction kept 5 bases outside the gene matches. The CDR3 runs to 14 residues. In DNA, the CDR3 is TGCGCCAGCAGCCGGGACAGGGGAACGGATACGCAGTATTTT. Its protein product is CASSRDRGTDTQYF.

The rearrangement uses TRBV12-3 or TRBV12-4 and TRBJ2-7; 9 positions match TRBD1. CDR3 length: 13 residues. After removal of 5 bases from V and 6 bases from J, the junction contained 5 bases not matched to a gene. The CDR3 DNA is TGTGCCAGCAGTCCAACAGGGGGCTCCGAGCAGTACTTC. Its translation: CASSPTGGSEQYF.

V gene TRBV3-1 (or the pseudogene TRBV3-2) combines with J gene TRBJ1-1, with 8 bases that match TRBD1. In germline, CDR1 is LGHDT, CDR2 YNNKEL (reference sequence). The CDR3 consists of 14 residues. V was clipped by 4 bases and J by 1 base; unmatched bases: 2. The chain's CDR3 is CASSRQGANTEAFF. CDR3 nucleotides: TGTGCCAGCAGCCGCCAGGGGGCGAACACTGAAGCTTTCTTT.

This chain links TRBV9 with TRBJ1-1, with 7 bases that match TRBD1. The germline V gene encodes CDR1 SGDLS and CDR2 YYNGEE. The J segment lost 0 bases and the V segment lost 0 bases, leaving 2 bases of the junction unmatched. This CDR3 contains 15 residues. CDR3 sequence (DNA): TGTGCCAGCAGCGTAGGGGGACAGCTGAACACTGAAGCTTTCTTT. Protein: CASSVGGQLNTEAFF.